What follows are 14 T cell receptor beta chains derived from one specimen sequenced in a study of T cell responses to AZD1222 COVID-19 vaccine. TCRdb's copy holds only in-frame clones and misses some; the assay was immunoSEQ multiplex PCR. The top ten clones hold roughly 3.1% of a sample with about 120,000 clones, about 86% of them seen once. The sequenced sample was peripheral blood, obtained 28 days after the second AZD1222 dose. The receptor set was obtained from an adult who received the AZD1222 COVID-19 vaccine.

The chain uses TRBV15 and TRBJ2-7; D may be TRBD2 (5 bases). CDR3 length equals 13 residues. With 0 bases removed from V and 2 bases from J, the gap between germline ends came to 5 bases. Germline V gives CDR1 LNHNV, CDR2 YYDKDF (reference sequence). CDR3: CATSRERAYEQYF. In nucleotides, the CDR3 is TGTGCCACCAGCAGAGAGAGGGCCTACGAGCAGTACTTC. Supplemented by reference TRBV15 and TRBJ2-7, the full variable domain reads DAMVIQNPRYQVTQFGKPVTLSCSQTLNHNVMYWYQQKSSQAPKLLFHYYDKDFNNEADTPDNFQSRRPNTSFCFLDIRSPGLGDTAMYLCATSRERAYEQYFGPGTRLTVT.

The V call is TRBV7-8, the J call TRBJ2-3, with TRBD1 identical over 10 bases. This CDR3 comprises 14 residues. The junction had 4 bases not matched to a gene; V was cut back by 5 bases and J by 5 bases. Per the germline V gene, CDR1 is SGHVS and CDR2 is FQNEAQ. This CDR3 reads CASSGTGEVDTQYF. The CDR3 DNA reads TGTGCCAGCAGCGGGACAGGGGAAGTAGATACGCAGTATTTT.

The chain combines TRBV20-1 with TRBJ2-5; TRBD2 aligns across 8 bases. The CDR3 is made up of 14 amino acids. V trimming: 3 bases; J trimming: 5 bases; junction bases outside the gene matches: 8. Germline V gene sequence: CDR1 DFQATT, CDR2 SNEGSKA (reference sequence). The CDR3 DNA follows: TGCAGTGCTAGTAGGGTTAGCGGGGAGGAGACCCAGTACTTC. This translates into CSASRVSGEETQYF.

This rearrangement joins TRBV7-2 to TRBJ1-1; no firm D call. Germline-derived CDR1 and CDR2 are SGHTA and FQGNSA. There are 13 residues in the CDR3. V dropped 4 bases and J dropped 8 bases, with 14 bases sitting between them. This chain's CDR3 is CASSWARPEEAFF. The CDR3, as DNA: TGTGCCAGCAGCTGGGCCAGGCCCGAGGAAGCTTTCTTT.

The genes are TRBV6-5 and TRBJ2-7, with TRBD1 matching 9 bases. With V trimmed by 4 bases and J by 5 bases, 6 bases remained unmatched. The germline gives CDR1 MNHEY, CDR2 SVGAGI. CDR3 size: 14 residues. CDR3 sequence reads: CASSWEQGANEQYF. DNA for the CDR3: TGTGCCAGCAGTTGGGAACAGGGGGCTAACGAGCAGTACTTC.

The CDR3 DNA reads TGTGCCAGCAGCTTTCGACAGGGCAAACTGTTTTTT. Translation: CASSFRQGKLFF. This chain joins TRBV5-6 and TRBJ1-4; 7 bases agree with TRBD1. CDR3 length equals 12 residues. In germline, CDR1 is SGHDT, CDR2 YYEEEE. The V and J ends lost 2 bases and 11 bases, in that order; junction bases with no gene match: 3. The whole variable domain, filled in from reference TRBV5-6 and TRBJ1-4, reads DAGVTQSPTHLIKTRGQQVTLRCSPKSGHDTVSWYQQALGQGPQFIFQYYEEEERQRGNFPDRFSGHQFPNYSSELNVNALLLGDSALYLCASSFRQGKLFFGSGTQLSVL.

The V call is TRBV18, the J call TRBJ1-1; 7 positions match TRBD1. The CDR3 is 15 amino acids. The germline CDR1 and CDR2 sequences are KGHSH and LQKENI. Trimming at V came to 6 bases and at J to 1 base, leaving 8 bases not matched to a gene. The CDR3 bases are TGTGCCAGCTCCCCGGCGGGACAGCCGAACACTGAAGCTTTCTTT. Protein: CASSPAGQPNTEAFF.

Notes on this clone: At one end the junction does not follow the germline gene, possibly because of a read error. The chain has TRBV12-3 or TRBV12-4 and TRBJ1-2; D is uncertain. The CDR3 has 13 residues. This CDR3 is CASRPSSLLGILF. The CDR3 DNA follows: TGTGCCAGCAGGCCTTCGAGTCTTCTGGGCATTCTCTTC.

Comments on this clone: Additional DNA sequences in this sample encode the identical CDR3. V gene TRBV5-1 combines with J gene TRBJ2-5, with a possible D match to TRBD1 (6 bases). This CDR3 has 14 amino acids. Deletions cut 0 bases from V and 3 bases from J, with 9 bases between. Germline V lookup: CDR1 SGHRS, CDR2 YFSETQ. The CDR3 sequence is CASSLGRGKETQYF. The CDR3 nucleotides are TGCGCCAGCAGCTTGGGTAGGGGGAAAGAGACCCAGTACTTC.

The gene calls are TRBV6-5 and TRBJ1-1; 10 nucleotides agree with TRBD1. Per germline, CDR1 MNHEY and CDR2 SVGAGI. The CDR3 covers 14 residues. The trim removed 5 bases at V and 8 bases at J, leaving 8 bases unmatched. CDR3 nucleotides: TGTGCCAGCAGTCCTTCCGGGACAGGGGTGGAAGCTTTCTTT. Its translation: CASSPSGTGVEAFF.

The V call is TRBV18, the J call TRBJ1-1, with D hard to call. V lost 5 bases to trimming and J lost 11 bases, with 15 bases between them. The CDR3 is 12 amino acids. Germline V gene lookup returns CDR1 KGHSH and CDR2 LQKENI. The CDR3, as DNA: TGTGCCAGCTCATCCGACAATCTCAGGGCTTTCTTT. This translates into CASSSDNLRAFF. Full variable domain (outside the CDR3, taken from reference TRBV18 and TRBJ1-1): NAGVMQNPRHLVRRRGQEARLRCSPMKGHSHVYWYRQLPEEGLKFMVYLQKENIIDESGMPKERFSAEFPKEGPSILRIQQVVRGDSAAYFCASSSDNLRAFFGQGTRLTVV.

This sequence joins TRBV25-1 and TRBJ1-5; 11 nucleotides agree with TRBD1. CDR3 length equals 14 residues. V was clipped by 3 bases and J by 8 bases; unmatched bases: 3. Germline CDR1 is MGHDK and CDR2 is SYGVNS. The CDR3 DNA follows: TGTGCCAGCAGTGACCGGACAGGGGGCGAGCCCCAGCATTTT. Translated: CASSDRTGGEPQHF.

The chain uses TRBV7-8 and TRBJ1-1, with a weak D call TRBD1 (5 bases). The CDR3 has 14 amino acids. Germline V CDR1 and CDR2: SGHVS, FQNEAQ. Deletions cut 0 bases from V and 1 base from J, with 6 bases between. CDR3: CASSLAQGNTEAFF. CDR3 coding DNA: TGTGCCAGCAGCTTAGCTCAGGGGAACACTGAAGCTTTCTTT.

This chain joins TRBV7-2 and TRBJ2-7; D not resolved. The germline V gene encodes CDR1 SGHTA and CDR2 FQGNSA. Trimming left V 5 bases short and J 2 bases short, with 13 bases between. This CDR3 region has 14 residues. The CDR3 protein is CASSLRQFAYEQYF. In DNA, the CDR3 is TGTGCCAGCAGCCTGCGCCAGTTCGCCTACGAGCAGTACTTC.